A selection of T cell receptor beta chains follows, all from one sample in a study of CD8 T cells in Susac syndrome. TCRdb used MiXCR to reprocess the immunoSEQ multiplex PCR reads, holding one entry per CDR3 protein. The sample consists of 180,000 or so distinct CDR3 sequences, over 85% of them appearing once. The sequenced sample was CD4+ T cells from PBMCs. These TCRs come from a human donor in good health. Each CDR3 is given with its conserved first and last residue. Fields, in order: D gene, clone size, V gene, J gene, CDR3 protein, CDR3 DNA. The D gene is left open where the match is weak. Some rows mark clone size as missing; the rest say once, few, many or name a class of expanded clone.

D: .
size: .
V: TRBV12-5
J: TRBJ2-5
CDR3: CASGLGTGTQYF
DNA: TGTGCTAGTGGTTTGGGTACTGGGACCCAGTACTTC

D: TRBD2
size: .
V: TRBV20-1
J: TRBJ2-7
CDR3: CSAPRDSGGYEQYF
DNA: TGCAGTGCTCCCCGGGATAGCGGGGGTTACGAGCAGTACTTC

D: .
size: .
V: TRBV4-3
J: TRBJ1-2
CDR3: CASSQRGSGQIGYTF
DNA: TGCGCCAGCAGCCAAAGGGGTTCGGGCCAGATTGGCTACACCTTC

D: .
size: .
V: TRBV12-3/TRBV12-4
J: TRBJ1-1
CDR3: CARGIANTEAFF
DNA: TGTGCTAGAGGCATCGCGAACACTGAAGCTTTCTTT

D: .
size: .
V: TRBV24-1
J: TRBJ2-1
CDR3: CATSDAYKGPTIHNEQFF
DNA: TGTGCCACCAGTGATGCCTATAAGGGGCCGACAATCCACAATGAGCAGTTCTTC

D: .
size: .
V: TRBV6-2/TRBV6-3
J: TRBJ2-5
CDR3: CASSPPQGSETQYF
DNA: TGTGCCAGCAGCCCCCCCCAGGGAAGCGAGACCCAGTACTTC

D: .
size: .
V: TRBV15
J: TRBJ2-3
CDR3: CATSRAEDTQYF
DNA: TGTGCCACCAGCAGAGCGGAAGATACGCAGTATTTT

D: .
size: .
V: TRBV3-1
J: TRBJ2-6
CDR3: CASSLGSFTSGANVLTF
DNA: TGTGCCAGCAGCCTTGGATCATTCACCTCTGGGGCCAACGTCCTGACTTTC

D: TRBD2
size: .
V: TRBV2
J: TRBJ2-5
CDR3: CASSEEGYGLAEETQYF
DNA: TGTGCCAGCAGTGAAGAAGGTTACGGACTAGCGGAAGAGACCCAGTACTTC

D: .
size: .
V: TRBV20-1
J: TRBJ2-1
CDR3: CSAVLRDSYSNEQFF
DNA: TGCAGTGCTGTTCTCCGGGACTCGTACTCCAATGAGCAGTTCTTC

D: TRBD2
size: .
V: TRBV12-3/TRBV12-4
J: TRBJ2-3
CDR3: CASSPRTSGRLASTDTQYF
DNA: TGTGCCAGCAGTCCACGGACTAGCGGGAGGCTCGCTAGCACAGATACGCAGTATTTT

D: .
size: .
V: TRBV7-9
J: TRBJ1-5
CDR3: CASRIRTLGNQPQHF
DNA: TGTGCCAGCAGGATTCGGACCTTGGGGAATCAGCCCCAGCATTTT

D: .
size: .
V: TRBV4-3
J: TRBJ2-7
CDR3: CASSREGAEQYF
DNA: TGCGCCAGCAGCCGGGAAGGGGCCGAGCAGTACTTC

D: .
size: .
V: TRBV29-1
J: TRBJ1-4
CDR3: CSVDRRPVNEKLFF
DNA: TGCAGCGTTGACCGACGGCCCGTTAATGAAAAACTGTTTTTT

D: TRBD2
size: .
V: TRBV4-3
J: TRBJ2-3
CDR3: CASSQDLMGSGRVDTQYF
DNA: TGCGCCAGCAGCCAAGATCTCATGGGAAGCGGGAGGGTCGATACGCAGTATTTT

D: .
size: once
V: TRBV29-1
J: TRBJ1-2
CDR3: CSVDGQPVIYGYTF
DNA: TGCAGCGTTGATGGACAGCCAGTTATCTATGGCTACACCTTC

D: .
size: .
V: TRBV30
J: TRBJ2-5
CDR3: CAWNRGQETQYF
DNA: TGTGCCTGGAATAGGGGGCAAGAGACCCAGTACTTC

D: .
size: .
V: TRBV20-1
J: TRBJ1-1
CDR3: CSARPPGWATEAFF
DNA: TGCAGTGCCAGGCCTCCAGGGTGGGCCACTGAAGCTTTCTTT

D: TRBD2
size: .
V: TRBV27
J: TRBJ2-1
CDR3: CASSLLSGRSSYNEQFF
DNA: TGTGCCAGCAGTTTACTTAGCGGGAGAAGCTCCTACAATGAGCAGTTCTTC

D: .
size: .
V: TRBV11-1
J: TRBJ2-5
CDR3: CASRSFRGSQETQYF
DNA: TGTGCCAGCAGATCGTTTCGGGGGAGCCAAGAGACCCAGTACTTC

D: .
size: .
V: TRBV5-4
J: TRBJ1-5
CDR3: CASSLDRNQPQHF
DNA: TGTGCCAGCAGCTTAGACAGGAATCAGCCCCAGCATTTT

D: .
size: .
V: TRBV29-1
J: TRBJ1-2
CDR3: CSVEGTVLSGYTF
DNA: TGCAGCGTTGAAGGTACCGTCCTATCTGGCTACACCTTC

D: TRBD1
size: .
V: TRBV5-1
J: TRBJ1-1
CDR3: CASSLRTGALSEAFF
DNA: TGCGCCAGCAGCTTGAGGACAGGGGCTCTCTCTGAAGCTTTCTTT

D: .
size: .
V: TRBV19
J: TRBJ2-3
CDR3: CASSPSGPTDTQYF
DNA: TGTGCCAGTAGTCCCAGCGGTCCCACAGATACGCAGTATTTT

D: .
size: .
V: TRBV9
J: TRBJ2-4
CDR3: CASSVGPTAGNIQYF
DNA: TGTGCCAGCAGCGTGGGCCCGACGGCCGGAAACATTCAGTACTTC

D: .
size: .
V: TRBV30
J: TRBJ1-1
CDR3: CAWRKDRFEAFF
DNA: TGTGCCTGGAGAAAAGACAGGTTTGAAGCTTTCTTT

D: .
size: .
V: TRBV5-1
J: TRBJ2-3
CDR3: CASSFVGGTDTQYF
DNA: TGCGCCAGCAGCTTCGTGGGGGGCACAGATACGCAGTATTTT

D: .
size: .
V: TRBV20-1
J: TRBJ2-1
CDR3: CSARSPWATNEQFF
DNA: TGCAGTGCTAGATCCCCTTGGGCCACCAATGAGCAGTTCTTC

D: .
size: once
V: TRBV20-1
J: TRBJ2-1
CDR3: CSASHGLLSNEQFF
DNA: TGCAGTGCTAGCCACGGACTTCTTTCCAATGAGCAGTTCTTC

D: TRBD2
size: .
V: TRBV20-1
J: TRBJ2-1
CDR3: CSASNLAGESYNEQFF
DNA: TGCAGTGCTAGTAATCTAGCGGGAGAGTCCTACAATGAGCAGTTCTTC

D: .
size: .
V: TRBV12-3/TRBV12-4
J: TRBJ1-1
CDR3: CASSPVIGPAFF
DNA: TGTGCCAGCAGCCCGGTAATTGGGCCAGCTTTCTTT

D: TRBD1
size: .
V: TRBV5-4
J: TRBJ2-1
CDR3: CASSHSDRYPYNEQFF
DNA: TGTGCCAGCAGCCACTCGGACAGGTATCCGTACAATGAGCAGTTCTTC

D: .
size: .
V: TRBV2
J: TRBJ2-5
CDR3: CASCGQLGQAQYF
DNA: TGTGCCAGCTGCGGACAGTTGGGCCAGGCCCAGTACTTC

D: TRBD2
size: .
V: TRBV27
J: TRBJ2-1
CDR3: CASTLSQRGRGYNEQFF
DNA: TGTGCCAGCACCCTATCCCAGCGGGGTAGGGGTTACAATGAGCAGTTCTTC

D: .
size: .
V: TRBV4-1
J: TRBJ2-3
CDR3: CASSQEGSVRTDTQYF
DNA: TGCGCCAGCAGCCAAGAAGGTAGCGTCCGCACAGATACGCAGTATTTT

D: .
size: .
V: TRBV19
J: TRBJ2-2
CDR3: CASSRGVTGELFF
DNA: TGTGCCAGTAGTAGAGGGGTTACCGGGGAGCTGTTTTTT

D: TRBD2
size: few
V: TRBV6-1
J: TRBJ2-5
CDR3: CASTGGAEETQYF
DNA: TGTGCCAGCACGGGAGGGGCCGAAGAGACCCAGTACTTC

D: .
size: .
V: TRBV7-9
J: TRBJ2-2
CDR3: CASSFRRERTNTGELFF
DNA: TGTGCCAGCAGCTTTAGACGGGAGCGTACGAACACCGGGGAGCTGTTTTTT

D: .
size: .
V: TRBV29-1
J: TRBJ2-1
CDR3: CSAGWSRLEQFF
DNA: TGCAGCGCCGGGTGGAGTCGTCTTGAGCAGTTCTTC

D: TRBD2
size: .
V: TRBV27
J: TRBJ2-3
CDR3: CASSPLASGRYRTDTQYF
DNA: TGTGCCAGCAGTCCCCTTGCTAGCGGGAGATATCGCACAGATACGCAGTATTTT